This passage covers 8 T cell receptor beta chains from one sample sequenced in a study of blood T cell repertoires in COVID-19. Libraries were prepared by immunoSEQ multiplex PCR; TCRdb keeps only in-frame clonotypes and omits some of them. In the table there are more than 80,000 clones, 71% of which are singletons. Sequenced material: peripheral blood. These TCRs come from a human donor with acute or convalescent COVID-19. The donor label of this sample is uncertain.

The chain has TRBV9 and TRBJ2-1, with D perhaps matching TRBD1 (5 bases). This CDR3 has 15 residues. Trimming removed 0 bases from V and 6 bases from J, with 13 bases in between. In germline, CDR1 is SGDLS, CDR2 YYNGEE. The CDR3 nucleotides are TGTGCCAGCAGCGTAGGGTCAGGGTCGGGCAATGAGCAGTTCTTC. It is translated as CASSVGSGSGNEQFF.

This chain connects TRBV5-1 to TRBJ1-2; no clear D. The CDR3 loop spans 14 amino acids. Trimming cost V 0 bases and J 2 bases, with 8 bases left between them. Germline V gene data show CDR1 as SGHRS and CDR2 as YFSETQ. DNA for the CDR3: TGCGCCAGCAGCTTGGCAGAAACGAACTATGGCTACACCTTC. It translates to CASSLAETNYGYTF.

This clone has a handful of counts. The chain has TRBV2 and TRBJ2-2; TRBD2 agrees at 12 bases. Trimming at V came to 7 bases and at J to 7 bases, leaving 7 bases not matched to a gene. Germline V gene data show CDR1 as SNHLY and CDR2 as FYNNEI. This CDR3 is built from 15 residues. CDR3 residues: CASTALAGGIGELFF. CDR3 sequence (DNA): TGTGCCAGCACTGCACTAGCGGGGGGTATCGGGGAGCTGTTTTTT.

This clone showed up just a few times. The chain employs TRBV7-2 and TRBJ2-3; 12 nucleotides match TRBD2. The V and J ends lost 5 bases and 8 bases, in that order; junction bases with no gene match: 11. The CDR3 totals 16 residues. Germline V gives CDR1 SGHTA, CDR2 FQGNSA. The CDR3 region is CASSERTSGEPTTQYF. The CDR3 region has the DNA TGTGCCAGCAGCGAAAGGACTAGCGGGGAGCCTACTACGCAGTATTTT.

The gene calls are TRBV6-5 and TRBJ2-7, with D tentatively TRBD1 (6 bases). V was cut by 6 bases and J by 2 bases, with 14 bases left in between. CDR3 length: 14 residues. Per germline, CDR1 MNHEY and CDR2 SVGAGI. The CDR3 coding sequence is TGTGCCAGCAGGAATACGCAGGGGACCTACGAGCAGTACTTC. This sequence encodes CASRNTQGTYEQYF.

The chain links TRBV3-1 (or the pseudogene TRBV3-2) to TRBJ2-5; D remains ambiguous. CDR3 length equals 12 residues. V lost 5 bases and J 6 bases, leaving 10 bases between the germline ends. From germline, CDR1 is LGHDT and CDR2 YNNKEL (reference sequence). CDR3 coding DNA: TGTGCCAGCAGCTACTCCTCTCAGACCCAGTACTTC. Protein: CASSYSSQTQYF.

CDR3 loop: CASSADGQYYQPQHF. CDR3 nucleotide sequence: TGTGCCAGCAGTGCTGACGGACAATACTATCAGCCCCAGCATTTT. The chain has TRBV2 and TRBJ1-5; a weak D match, TRBD1 (5 bases). CDR1 SNHLY and CDR2 FYNNEI come from the germline V gene. This CDR3 is built from 15 residues. V was shortened by 4 bases and J by 5 bases, with 15 bases between the two germline ends. The whole variable domain, remainder taken from reference TRBV2 and TRBJ1-5, is EPEVTQTPSHQVTQMGQEVILRCVPISNHLYFYWYRQILGQKVEFLVSFYNNEISEKSEIFDDQFSVERPDGSNFTLKIRSTKLEDSAMYFCASSADGQYYQPQHFGDGTRLSIL.

The sample holds one count of this clone. Here the CDR3 reads CASSLDPGTGELFF. The CDR3, as DNA: TGTGCCAGCAGCTTGGATCCCGGGACCGGGGAGCTGTTTTTT. The chain joins TRBV5-4 to TRBJ2-2; unclear D gene. Germline V gene lookup returns CDR1 SGHNT and CDR2 YYREEE (reference sequence). The CDR3 loop spans 14 amino acids. Trimming took 0 bases from V and 5 from J, leaving 8 bases between them.